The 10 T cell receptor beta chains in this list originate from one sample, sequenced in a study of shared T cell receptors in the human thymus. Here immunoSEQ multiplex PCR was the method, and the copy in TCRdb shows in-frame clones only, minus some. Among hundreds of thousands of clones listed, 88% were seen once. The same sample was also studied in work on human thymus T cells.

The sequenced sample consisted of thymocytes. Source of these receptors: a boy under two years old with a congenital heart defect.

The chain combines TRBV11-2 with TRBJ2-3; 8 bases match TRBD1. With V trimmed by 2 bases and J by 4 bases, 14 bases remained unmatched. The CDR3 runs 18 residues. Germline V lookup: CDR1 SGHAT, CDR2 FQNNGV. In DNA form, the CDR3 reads TGTGCCAGCAGCTTAAAGAGCCAGGGGGCGTGGGACGCAGATACGCAGTATTTT. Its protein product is CASSLKSQGAWDADTQYF. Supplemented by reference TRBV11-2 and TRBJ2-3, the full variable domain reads EAGVAQSPRYKIIEKRQSVAFWCNPISGHATLYWYQQILGQGPKLLIQFQNNGVVDDSQLPKDRFSAERLKGVDSTLKIQPAKLEDSAVYLCASSLKSQGAWDADTQYFGPGTRLTVL.

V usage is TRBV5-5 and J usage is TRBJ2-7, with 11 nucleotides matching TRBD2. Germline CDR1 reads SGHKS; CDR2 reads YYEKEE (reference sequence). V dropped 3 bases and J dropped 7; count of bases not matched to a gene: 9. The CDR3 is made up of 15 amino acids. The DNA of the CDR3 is TGTGCCAGCAGCTGCGGTAGCGGGAGGGTTTGGGAGCAGTACTTC. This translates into CASSCGSGRVWEQYF.

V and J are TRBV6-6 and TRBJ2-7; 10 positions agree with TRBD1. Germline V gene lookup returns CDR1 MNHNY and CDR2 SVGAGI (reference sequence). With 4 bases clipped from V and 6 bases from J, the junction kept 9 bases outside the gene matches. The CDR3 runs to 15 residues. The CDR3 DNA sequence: TGTGCCAGCAGTTCCCCGGACAGGGGGGAAGTCGAGCAGTACTTC. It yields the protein CASSSPDRGEVEQYF.

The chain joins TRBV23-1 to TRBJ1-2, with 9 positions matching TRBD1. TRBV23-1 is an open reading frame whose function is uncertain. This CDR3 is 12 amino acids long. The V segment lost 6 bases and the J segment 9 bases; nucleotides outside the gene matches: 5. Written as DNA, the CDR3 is TGCGCCAGCAGCACAGGGGGCGAGTGCTACACCTTC. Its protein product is CASSTGGECYTF.

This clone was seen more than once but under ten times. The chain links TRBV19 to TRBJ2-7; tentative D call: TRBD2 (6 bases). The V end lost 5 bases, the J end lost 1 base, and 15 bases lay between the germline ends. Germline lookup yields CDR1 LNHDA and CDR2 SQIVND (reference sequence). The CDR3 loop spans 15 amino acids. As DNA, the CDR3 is TGTGCCAGTAGTGACGCCCGGGACTCTTCCTACGAGCAGTACTTC. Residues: CASSDARDSSYEQYF. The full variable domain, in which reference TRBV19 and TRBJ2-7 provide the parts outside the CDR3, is DGGITQSPKYLFRKEGQNVTLSCEQNLNHDAMYWYRQDPGQGLRLIYYSQIVNDFQKGDIAEGYSVSREKKESFPLTVTSAQKNPTAFYLCASSDARDSSYEQYFGPGTRLTVT.

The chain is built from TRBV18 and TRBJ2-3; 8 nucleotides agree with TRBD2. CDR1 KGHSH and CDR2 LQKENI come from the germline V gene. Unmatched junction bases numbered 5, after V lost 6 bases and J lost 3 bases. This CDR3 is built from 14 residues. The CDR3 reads CASSPGLVTDTQYF. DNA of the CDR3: TGTGCCAGCTCGCCGGGACTAGTAACAGATACGCAGTATTTT. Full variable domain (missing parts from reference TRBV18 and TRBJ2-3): NAGVMQNPRHLVRRRGQEARLRCSPMKGHSHVYWYRQLPEEGLKFMVYLQKENIIDESGMPKERFSAEFPKEGPSILRIQQVVRGDSAAYFCASSPGLVTDTQYFGPGTRLTVL.

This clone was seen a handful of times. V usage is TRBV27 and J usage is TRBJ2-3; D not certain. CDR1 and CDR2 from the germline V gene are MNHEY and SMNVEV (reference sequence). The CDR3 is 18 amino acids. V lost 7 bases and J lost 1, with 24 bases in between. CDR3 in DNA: TGTGCCAGCACCCCTAAGGTCCGGAGCAAGAGGCGCACAGATACGCAGTATTTT. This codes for CASTPKVRSKRRTDTQYF.

The chain's CDR3 is CASSFTGPYEQYF. In nucleotides, the CDR3 is TGTGCCAGCAGTTTTACCGGTCCCTACGAGCAGTACTTC. This chain links TRBV28 with TRBJ2-7; no clear D gene. V dropped 3 bases and J dropped 2 bases, with 8 bases sitting between them. CDR1 and CDR2 (germline): MDHEN, SYDVKM. This CDR3 contains 13 residues.

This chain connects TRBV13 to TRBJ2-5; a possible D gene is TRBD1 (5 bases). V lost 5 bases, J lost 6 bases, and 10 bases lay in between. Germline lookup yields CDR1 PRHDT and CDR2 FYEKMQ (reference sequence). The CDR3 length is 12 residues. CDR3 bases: TGTGCCAGCAGCGGAAAGGGGAAGACCCAGTACTTC. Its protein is CASSGKGKTQYF.

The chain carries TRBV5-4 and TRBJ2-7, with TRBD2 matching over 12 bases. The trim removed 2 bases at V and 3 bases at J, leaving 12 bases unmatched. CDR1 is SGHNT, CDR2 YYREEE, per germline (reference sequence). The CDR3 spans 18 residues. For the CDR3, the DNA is TGTGCCAGCAGCTTCCGGCTAGCGGGAGGGCCGTCCCTCTACGAGCAGTACTTC. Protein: CASSFRLAGGPSLYEQYF.